One sample yielded the 8 T cell receptor beta chains listed below, sequenced in a study of cytotoxic CD8 clonotypes in ibrutinib-treated CLL. The table came from immunoSEQ multiplex PCR; TCRdb's copy has only in-frame clones and leaves some out. This sample yields about 140,000 clones, of which over 75% are seen a single time; 7.5% to 8% belongs to the top ten. Sequenced here: PBMCs, sampled after 36 months of ibrutinib treatment. The receptor source for this set is a human donor with chronic lymphocytic leukemia.

This clone was found once. The gene calls are TRBV4-1 and TRBJ1-4; 9 nucleotides align to TRBD1. The length of the CDR3 is 18 residues. Per germline, CDR1 MGHRA and CDR2 YSYEKL. The V and J ends lost 1 base and 7 bases, in that order; junction bases with no gene match: 13. The CDR3 DNA follows: TGCGCCAGCAGCCAAGGGTCGGGACAGGGACAAGCAACTGAAAAACTGTTTTTT. Protein: CASSQGSGQGQATEKLFF.

The sample holds one count of this clone. The chain recombines TRBV12-5 with TRBJ2-5, with 7 bases identical to TRBD1. Germline CDR1 is LGHNT and CDR2 is FRNRAP. This CDR3 comprises 16 residues. V was pared by 5 bases and J by 2 bases, with 11 bases of the junction left unmatched. CDR3: CASGPRTGGPQETQYF. The DNA of the CDR3 is TGTGCTAGTGGTCCCCGGACAGGAGGCCCTCAAGAGACCCAGTACTTC.

CDR3 DNA: TGTGCCAGCAGCTTAGCGGGGTCACCCCTCCACTTT. It is translated as CASSLAGSPLHF. The chain links TRBV11-3 to TRBJ1-6; D is uncertain. The V end was cut by 1 base, the J end by 10 bases, with 5 bases between. Germline V lookup: CDR1 SGHNT, CDR2 YENEEA. The CDR3 runs to 12 residues.

The rearrangement links TRBV10-3 to TRBJ2-4, with 8 bases identical to TRBD1. The CDR3 loop spans 14 amino acids. The germline V gene encodes CDR1 ENHRY and CDR2 SYGVKD. V lost 4 bases, J lost 6 bases, and 5 bases stayed unmatched. The CDR3 coding sequence is TGTGCCATCAGTGCGGACAGGGCGGGAAACATTCAGTACTTC. Translation gives CAISADRAGNIQYF.

This clone was detected a few times. V usage is TRBV29-1 and J usage is TRBJ1-2, with 11 bases fitting TRBD1. Per the germline V gene, CDR1 is SQVTM and CDR2 is ANQGSEA. The junction had 4 bases not matched to a gene; V was cut back by 3 bases and J by 7 bases. The CDR3 runs to 13 residues. The CDR3 DNA sequence: TGCAGCGTTGATCAGGACAGGGGGCCTGGCTACACCTTC. It translates to CSVDQDRGPGYTF.

CDR3 residues: CASSPGPMNTEAFF. The CDR3 nucleotides are TGTGCCAGCAGCCCAGGACCGATGAACACTGAAGCTTTCTTT. This chain joins TRBV7-9 and TRBJ1-1, with D uncertain. This CDR3 contains 14 residues. Trimming left V 5 bases short and J 0 bases short, with 10 bases between. In germline, CDR1 is SEHNR, CDR2 FQNEAQ (reference sequence).

As regards this clone: The same CDR3 arises from other DNA sequences in this sample as well. The rearrangement uses TRBV9 and TRBJ1-2; 8 nucleotides line up with TRBD1. The CDR3 covers 15 residues. CDR1 is SGDLS, CDR2 YYNGEE, per germline. The junction had 5 bases not matched to a gene; V was cut back by 2 bases and J by 2 bases. For the CDR3, the DNA is TGTGCCAGCAGCGTTACCGGGACAGGCAACTATGGCTACACCTTC. Residues: CASSVTGTGNYGYTF.

The J gene is TRBJ2-1, the V gene TRBV10-3, with 14 bases identical to TRBD2. Looked up from germline, CDR1 is ENHRY and CDR2 is SYGVKD. The CDR3 is 14 amino acids. J gave up 10 bases and V 4 bases, and 3 bases lay outside the gene matches. The CDR3 coding sequence is TGTGCCATCAGTGGCGGACTAGCGGGGGGAGAGCAGTTCTTC. Translating it yields CAISGGLAGGEQFF.